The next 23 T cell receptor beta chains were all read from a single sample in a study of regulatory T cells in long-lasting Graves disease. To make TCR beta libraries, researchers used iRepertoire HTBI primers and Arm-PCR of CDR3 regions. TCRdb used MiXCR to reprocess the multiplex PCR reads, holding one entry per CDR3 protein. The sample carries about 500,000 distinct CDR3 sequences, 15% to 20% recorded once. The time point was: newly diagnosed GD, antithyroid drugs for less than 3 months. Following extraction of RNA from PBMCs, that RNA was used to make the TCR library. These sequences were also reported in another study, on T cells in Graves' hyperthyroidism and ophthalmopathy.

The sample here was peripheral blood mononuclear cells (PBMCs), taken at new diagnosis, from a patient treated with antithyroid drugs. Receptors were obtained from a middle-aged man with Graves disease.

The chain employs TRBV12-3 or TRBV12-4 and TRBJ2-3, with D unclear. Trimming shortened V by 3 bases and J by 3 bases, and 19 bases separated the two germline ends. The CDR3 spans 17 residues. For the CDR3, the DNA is TGTGCCAGCAGTTTCCCCATTCATCGCAGGCTTACAGATACGCAGTATTTT. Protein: CASSFPIHRRLTDTQYF.

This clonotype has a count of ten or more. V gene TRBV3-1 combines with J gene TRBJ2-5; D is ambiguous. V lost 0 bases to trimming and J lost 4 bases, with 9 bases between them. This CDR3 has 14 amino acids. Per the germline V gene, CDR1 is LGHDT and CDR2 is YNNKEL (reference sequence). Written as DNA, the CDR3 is TGTGCCAGCAGCCAAGATTCGTGGTCAGAGACCCAGTACTTC. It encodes CASSQDSWSETQYF.

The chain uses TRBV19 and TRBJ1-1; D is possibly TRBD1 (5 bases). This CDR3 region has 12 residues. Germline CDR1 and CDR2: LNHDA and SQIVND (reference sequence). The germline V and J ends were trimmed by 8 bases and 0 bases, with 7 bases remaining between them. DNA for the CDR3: TGTGCCAGTTGGGGGTTGAACACTGAAGCTTTCTTT. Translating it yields CASWGLNTEAFF.

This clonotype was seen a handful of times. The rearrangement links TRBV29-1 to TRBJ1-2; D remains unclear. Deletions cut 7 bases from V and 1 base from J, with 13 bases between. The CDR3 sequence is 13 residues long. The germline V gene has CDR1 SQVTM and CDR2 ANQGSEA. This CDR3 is CSGTSGYNYGYTF. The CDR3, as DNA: TGCAGCGGGACCTCCGGGTATAACTATGGCTACACCTTC.

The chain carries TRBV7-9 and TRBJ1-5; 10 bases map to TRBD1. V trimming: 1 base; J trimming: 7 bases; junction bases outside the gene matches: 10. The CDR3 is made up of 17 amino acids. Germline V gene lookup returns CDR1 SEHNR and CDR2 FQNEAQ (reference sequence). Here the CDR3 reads CASSLGSGTGVGQPQHF. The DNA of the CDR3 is TGTGCCAGCAGCTTAGGTTCCGGGACAGGGGTAGGGCAGCCCCAGCATTTT.

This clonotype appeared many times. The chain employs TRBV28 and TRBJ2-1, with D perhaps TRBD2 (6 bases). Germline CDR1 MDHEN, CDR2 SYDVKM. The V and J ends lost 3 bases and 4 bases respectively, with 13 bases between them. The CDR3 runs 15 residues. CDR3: CASSFLSGPYNEQFF. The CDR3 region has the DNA TGTGCCAGCAGTTTTTTAAGCGGGCCTTACAATGAGCAGTTCTTC. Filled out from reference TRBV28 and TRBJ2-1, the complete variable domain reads DVKVTQSSRYLVKRTGEKVFLECVQDMDHENMFWYRQDPGLGLRLIYFSYDVKMKEKGDIPEGYSVSREKKERFSLILESASTNQTSMYLCASSFLSGPYNEQFFGPGTRLTVL.

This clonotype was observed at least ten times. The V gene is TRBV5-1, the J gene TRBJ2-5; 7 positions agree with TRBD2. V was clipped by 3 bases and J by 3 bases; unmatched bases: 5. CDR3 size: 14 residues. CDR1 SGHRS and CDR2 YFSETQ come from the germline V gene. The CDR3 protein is CASSSPGTKETQYF. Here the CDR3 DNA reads TGCGCCAGCAGCTCACCCGGGACTAAAGAGACCCAGTACTTC. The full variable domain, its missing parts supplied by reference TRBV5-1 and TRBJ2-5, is KAGVTQTPRYLIKTRGQQVTLSCSPISGHRSVSWYQQTPGQGLQFLFEYFSETQRNKGNFPGRFSGRQFSNSRSEMNVSTLELGDSALYLCASSSPGTKETQYFGPGTRLLVL.

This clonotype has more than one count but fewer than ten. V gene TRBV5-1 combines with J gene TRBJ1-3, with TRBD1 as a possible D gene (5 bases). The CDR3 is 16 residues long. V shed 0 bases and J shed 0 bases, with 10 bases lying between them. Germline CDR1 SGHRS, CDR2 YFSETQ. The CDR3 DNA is TGCGCCAGCAGCTTGGCCGGGGCGTACTCTGGAAACACCATATATTTT. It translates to CASSLAGAYSGNTIYF.

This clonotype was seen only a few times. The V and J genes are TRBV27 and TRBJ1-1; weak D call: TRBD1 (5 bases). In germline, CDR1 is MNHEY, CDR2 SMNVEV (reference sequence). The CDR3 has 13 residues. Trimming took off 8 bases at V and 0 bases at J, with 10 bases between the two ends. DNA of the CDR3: TGTGCCAGCGGGGGACGGTTGAACACTGAAGCTTTCTTT. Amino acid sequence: CASGGRLNTEAFF.

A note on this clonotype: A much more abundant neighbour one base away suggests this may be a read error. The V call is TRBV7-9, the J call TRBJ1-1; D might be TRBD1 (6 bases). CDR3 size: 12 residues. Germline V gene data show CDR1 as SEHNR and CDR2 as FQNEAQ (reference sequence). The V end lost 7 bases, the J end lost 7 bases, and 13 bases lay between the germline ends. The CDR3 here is CASNSGQFEAFF. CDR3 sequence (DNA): TGTGCCAGCAACTCCGGACAGTTTGAAGCTTTCTTT.

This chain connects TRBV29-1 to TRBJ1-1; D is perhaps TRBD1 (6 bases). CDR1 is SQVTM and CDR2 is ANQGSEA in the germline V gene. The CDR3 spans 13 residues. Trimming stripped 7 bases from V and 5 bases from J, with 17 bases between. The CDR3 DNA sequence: TGCAGCGGAGGCGGGGGCCAAATAACTGAAGCTTTCTTT. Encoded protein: CSGGGGQITEAFF.

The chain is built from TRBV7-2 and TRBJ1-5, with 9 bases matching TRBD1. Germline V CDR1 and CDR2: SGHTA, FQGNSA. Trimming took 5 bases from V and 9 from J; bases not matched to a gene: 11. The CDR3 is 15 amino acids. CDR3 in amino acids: CASSLAWDRERPQHF. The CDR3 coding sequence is TGTGCCAGCAGCCTGGCGTGGGACAGGGAGCGGCCCCAGCATTTT.

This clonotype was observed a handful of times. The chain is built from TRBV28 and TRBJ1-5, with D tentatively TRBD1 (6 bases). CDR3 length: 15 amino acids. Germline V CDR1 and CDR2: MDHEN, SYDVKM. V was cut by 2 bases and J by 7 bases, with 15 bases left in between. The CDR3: CASSLVMGGGQPQHF. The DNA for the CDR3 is TGTGCCAGCAGTTTAGTGATGGGGGGCGGCCAGCCCCAGCATTTT.

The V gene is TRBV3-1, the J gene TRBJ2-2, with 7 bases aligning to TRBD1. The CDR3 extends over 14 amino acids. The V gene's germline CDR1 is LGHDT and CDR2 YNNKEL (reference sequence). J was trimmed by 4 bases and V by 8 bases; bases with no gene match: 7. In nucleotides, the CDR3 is TGTGCCAGCGGTCGACAGGGAGTCACCGGGGAGCTGTTTTTT. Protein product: CASGRQGVTGELFF.

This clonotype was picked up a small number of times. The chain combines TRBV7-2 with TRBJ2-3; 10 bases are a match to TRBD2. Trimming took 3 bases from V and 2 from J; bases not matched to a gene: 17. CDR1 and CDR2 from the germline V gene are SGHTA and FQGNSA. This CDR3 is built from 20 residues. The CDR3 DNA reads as TGTGCCAGCAGCTTCAGGGGTAGGCTAGCGGGAGCCCTTCTCACAGATACGCAGTATTTT. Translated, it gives CASSFRGRLAGALLTDTQYF.

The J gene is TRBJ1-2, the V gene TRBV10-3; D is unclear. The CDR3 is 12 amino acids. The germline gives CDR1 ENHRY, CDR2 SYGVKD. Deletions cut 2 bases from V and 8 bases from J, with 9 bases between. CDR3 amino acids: CAISETNGGYTF. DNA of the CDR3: TGTGCCATCAGTGAGACCAATGGGGGCTACACCTTC.

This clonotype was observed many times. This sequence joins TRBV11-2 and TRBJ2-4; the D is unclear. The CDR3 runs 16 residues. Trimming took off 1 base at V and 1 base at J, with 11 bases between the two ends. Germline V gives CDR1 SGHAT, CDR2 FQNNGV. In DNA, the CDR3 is TGTGCCAGCAGCTTAGTCGGCATAGAGGCCAAAAACATTCAGTACTTC. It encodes CASSLVGIEAKNIQYF.

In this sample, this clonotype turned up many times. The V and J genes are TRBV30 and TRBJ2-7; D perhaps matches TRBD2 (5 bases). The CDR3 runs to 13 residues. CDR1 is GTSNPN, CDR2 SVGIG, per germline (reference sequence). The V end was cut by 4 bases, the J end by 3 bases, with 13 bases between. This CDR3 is CAWNQRKDYEQYF. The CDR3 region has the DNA TGTGCCTGGAACCAGCGGAAGGACTACGAGCAGTACTTC.

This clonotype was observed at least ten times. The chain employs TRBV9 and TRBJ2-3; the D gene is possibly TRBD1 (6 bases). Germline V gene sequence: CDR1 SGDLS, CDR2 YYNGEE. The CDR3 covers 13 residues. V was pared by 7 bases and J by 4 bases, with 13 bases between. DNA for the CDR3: TGTGCCAGCGGACAGAATGCGGCAGATACGCAGTATTTT. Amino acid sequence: CASGQNAADTQYF.

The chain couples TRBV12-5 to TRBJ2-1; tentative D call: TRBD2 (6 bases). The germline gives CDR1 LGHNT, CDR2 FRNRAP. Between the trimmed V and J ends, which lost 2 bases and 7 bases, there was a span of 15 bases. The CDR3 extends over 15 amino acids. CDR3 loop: CASGLPRTTRNEQFF. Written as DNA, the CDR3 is TGTGCTAGTGGTTTGCCGAGGACTACCAGGAATGAGCAGTTCTTC.

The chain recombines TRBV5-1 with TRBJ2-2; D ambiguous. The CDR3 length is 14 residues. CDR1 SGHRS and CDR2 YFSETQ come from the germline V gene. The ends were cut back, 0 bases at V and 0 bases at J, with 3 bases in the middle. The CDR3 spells CASSLDPNTGELFF. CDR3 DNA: TGCGCCAGCAGCTTGGACCCGAACACCGGGGAGCTGTTTTTT.

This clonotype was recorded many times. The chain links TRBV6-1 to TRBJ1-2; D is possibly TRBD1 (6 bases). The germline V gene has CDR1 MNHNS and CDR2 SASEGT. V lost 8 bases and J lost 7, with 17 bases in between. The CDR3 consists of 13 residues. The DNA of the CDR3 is TGTGCCAGCGGGAAAGTAGGGGGTGCTGGCTACACCTTC. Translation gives CASGKVGGAGYTF.

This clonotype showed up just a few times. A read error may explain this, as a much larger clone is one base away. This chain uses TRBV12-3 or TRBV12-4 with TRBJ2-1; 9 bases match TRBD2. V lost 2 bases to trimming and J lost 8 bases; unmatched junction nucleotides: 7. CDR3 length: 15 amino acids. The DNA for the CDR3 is TGTGCCAGCAGTTTAAGGGTAGCGGGAGACCATGAGCAGTTCTTC. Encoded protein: CASSLRVAGDHEQFF.